This entry concerns a single TCR beta chain. Per the germline V gene, CDR1 is KGHSH and CDR2 is LQKENI. The CDR3 is made up of 15 amino acids. With 2 bases clipped from V and 2 bases from J, the junction kept 4 bases outside the gene matches. These data originate in a study of CD8+ T cells in alopecia areata. Across the whole study: The study gave treated patients oral tofacitinib at 5 to 10 mg twice daily.

Treatment specified: oral pan-JAK inhibitor, 5-10 mg twice daily. Following RNA extraction, reverse transcription yielded cDNA that acted as the sequencing template. Produced via immunoSEQ multiplex PCR; TCRdb's table is partial and in-frame only. The repertoire has about 200,000 clones, over 45% of them found once; the top ten carry about 5%. The sequence derives from a human donor with alopecia areata. The sample here was CD4+ T cells sorted from blood, taken at week 24, from a patient treated with tofacitinib. The chain is built from TRBV18 and TRBJ2-3; 7 bases align to TRBD2. The CDR3 region is CASSPGLADTDTQYF. CDR3 DNA sequence: TGTGCCAGCTCACCAGGGCTAGCGGACACAGATACGCAGTATTTT.